This TCR beta chain appears in the sequencing data of a study of T-cell reconstitution after alpha-beta-depleted transplantation in children (dated by TCRdb to between 2015 and 2016). About the study as a whole: Using TCR repertoire profiling, the study quantitatively followed how T-cell immune reconstitution unfolded in children after TCRalphabeta/CD19-depleted allogeneic hematopoietic cell transplantation.

The CDR3 goes from the cysteine to the phenylalanine over 14 residues. The retained sequence is limited to the CDR3, 42 bases, with the frame set at the first base. The table lists this clonotype with many counts. Its antigen is not yet known. It has no much larger one-base neighbor in the sample; base qualities were not kept. The method behind the library was PCR. Instrument on record: Illumina HiSeq 2500. To normalize quantification of the TCRbeta repertoire, the TCR libraries were built with molecular barcoding that relied on unique molecular identifiers. In TCRdb, the public reads were trimmed at Q25 with fastp and aligned with MiXCR, with productive beta chains retained. Rows merge per CDR3 protein into single entries with the most common DNA and genes. Counted in this sample were some 290,000 distinct CDR3 sequences; 9.9% of them appeared once. The top ten constitute about a tenth of the sample.

The origin of this receptor is a human donor who donated a stem cell graft to a child with SCID. Sequencing was performed on PBMCs from the stem cell graft donor, taken from the stem cell graft. The V gene is TRBV12-3 or TRBV12-4 and the J gene is TRBJ2-1; 8 central bases correspond to TRBD2. The CDR3 region reads CAVRGALSYNEQFF. The DNA reads as follows: TGTGCTGTGCGGGGGGCGCTTTCCTACAATGAGCAGTTCTTC.